A single sample gave rise to the 14 T cell receptor beta chains below, sequenced in a study of T cell responses to AZD1222 COVID-19 vaccine. Using immunoSEQ multiplex PCR, the repertoire was profiled, and TCRdb retains in-frame clones only, with some absent. This sample has some 120,000 clones; around 82% occur once, and the top ten carry about 6.2%. The starting material was peripheral blood, obtained on day 0 of AZD1222 vaccination. The receptors were sampled from an adult in good health.

Turning to this clone: Other DNA sequences within the sample encode an identical CDR3. This sequence joins TRBV6-5 and TRBJ1-5; D remains ambiguous. The CDR3 spans 13 residues. Germline CDR1 MNHEY, CDR2 SVGAGI. V was pared by 6 bases and J by 0 bases, with 6 bases between. Written as DNA, the CDR3 is TGTGCCAGCAGCAGTTATAGCAATCAGCCCCAGCATTTT. It specifies CASSSYSNQPQHF.

The chain is built from TRBV5-4 and TRBJ2-7; tentatively, D is TRBD1 or TRBD2 (7 bases each). This CDR3 contains 15 residues. The V end lost 4 bases, the J end lost 7 bases, and 21 bases lay between the germline ends. Germline V lookup: CDR1 SGHNT, CDR2 YYREEE (reference sequence). The CDR3 sequence: CASSPPGEGAREQYF. As DNA, the CDR3 is TGTGCCAGCAGCCCTCCCGGGGAGGGGGCGAGGGAGCAGTACTTC.

The chain combines TRBV11-1 with TRBJ1-2, with unresolved D. CDR3 size: 15 residues. CDR1 and CDR2 from the germline V gene are SGHAT and FQDESV (reference sequence). Trimming left V 2 bases short and J 4 bases short, with 14 bases between. The CDR3 loop is CASSLCPGLTYGYTF. In DNA form, the CDR3 reads TGTGCCAGCAGCTTATGCCCCGGACTCACCTATGGCTACACCTTC.

V usage is TRBV6-5 and J usage is TRBJ2-3; 7 bases line up with TRBD2. Germline CDR1 MNHEY, CDR2 SVGAGI. This CDR3 is 15 amino acids long. V was clipped by 0 bases and J by 5 bases; unmatched bases: 5. The CDR3 region is CASSYSGGGLDTQYF. The CDR3 DNA follows: TGTGCCAGCAGTTACTCTGGCGGGGGACTAGATACGCAGTATTTT.

A single count supports this clone. The chain carries TRBV24-1 and TRBJ2-7; 8 positions match TRBD2. The germline V gene has CDR1 KGHDR and CDR2 SFDVKD. The V and J ends lost 4 bases and 3 bases, in that order; junction bases with no gene match: 7. This CDR3 spans 15 amino acids. The CDR3 nucleotides are TGTGCCACCAGTGACCCCCGGGGGGGTAGCTACGAGCAGTACTTC. It codes for CATSDPRGGSYEQYF.

This clone has more than one count but fewer than ten. The V call is TRBV30, the J call TRBJ1-4; D might be TRBD1 (6 bases). This CDR3 is 14 amino acids long. Germline V gene data show CDR1 as GTSNPN and CDR2 as SVGIG (reference sequence). The V and J ends lost 5 bases and 3 bases respectively, with 13 bases between them. The CDR3 sequence is CAWAAGAPNEKLFF. The DNA for the CDR3 is TGTGCCTGGGCCGCGGGGGCACCTAATGAAAAACTGTTTTTT. The full variable domain, completed using reference TRBV30 and TRBJ1-4, is SQTIHQWPATLVQPVGSPLSLECTVEGTSNPNLYWYRQAAGRGLQLLFYSVGIGQISSEVPQNLSASRPQDRQFILSSKKLLLSDSGFYLCAWAAGAPNEKLFFGSGTQLSVL.

This chain connects TRBV5-8 to TRBJ2-7; D ambiguous. The CDR3 consists of 11 residues. With 4 bases removed from V and 3 bases from J, the gap between germline ends came to 5 bases. In germline, CDR1 is SGHTS, CDR2 YDEGEE. The CDR3 sequence is CASSGFYEQYF. As DNA, the CDR3 is TGTGCCAGCAGCGGGTTCTACGAGCAGTACTTC.

The chain carries TRBV3-1 (or the pseudogene TRBV3-2) and TRBJ2-5, with D uncertain. V shed 2 bases and J shed 5 bases, with 6 bases lying between them. The germline gives CDR1 LGHDT, CDR2 YNNKEL (reference sequence). CDR3 length: 12 residues. The CDR3 here is CASSQQEETQYF. CDR3 in DNA: TGTGCCAGCAGCCAACAGGAGGAGACCCAGTACTTC.

This clone has just one count. The gene calls are TRBV11-3 and TRBJ2-2; the D call may be TRBD1 or TRBD2 (5 bases each). Germline V gene lookup returns CDR1 SGHNT and CDR2 YENEEA. V gave up 7 bases and J gave up 5 bases, with 26 bases separating them. This CDR3 has 18 residues. The CDR3 is CASTPVGRRRHSTGELFF. The CDR3 DNA sequence: TGTGCCAGCACCCCGGTGGGACGGAGGAGGCACTCAACCGGGGAGCTGTTTTTT.

V gene TRBV7-2 combines with J gene TRBJ2-7; TRBD1 aligns across 10 bases. There are 15 residues in the CDR3. Trimming took 5 bases from V and 5 from J; bases not matched to a gene: 9. Looked up from germline, CDR1 is SGHTA and CDR2 is FQGNSA. The CDR3 spells CASSVRDRGFHEQYF. CDR3 nucleotide sequence: TGTGCCAGCAGCGTCCGGGACAGGGGTTTCCACGAGCAGTACTTC.

V and J are TRBV28 and TRBJ2-7; D not certain. CDR1 is MDHEN and CDR2 is SYDVKM in the germline V gene. There are 11 residues in the CDR3. The ends were cut back, 3 bases at V and 7 bases at J, with 7 bases in the middle. This chain's CDR3 is CASSFAGEQYF. The CDR3 bases are TGTGCCAGCAGTTTCGCCGGGGAGCAGTACTTC.

The genes are TRBV13 and TRBJ1-6; unclear D gene. The CDR3 contains 14 residues. V lost 7 bases to trimming and J lost 6 bases, with 13 bases between them. The germline V gene has CDR1 PRHDT and CDR2 FYEKMQ (reference sequence). The CDR3 bases are TGTGCCAGCATGATATGGGGTGGTAATTCACCCCTCCACTTT. It translates to CASMIWGGNSPLHF.

This chain uses TRBV19 with TRBJ1-3; unclear D gene. Trimming stripped 3 bases from V and 5 bases from J, with 5 bases between. The germline V gene has CDR1 LNHDA and CDR2 SQIVND (reference sequence). The CDR3 is 12 residues long. Here the CDR3 reads CASSIPRNTIYF. CDR3 in DNA: TGTGCCAGTAGTATCCCCCGAAACACCATATATTTT.

The J gene is TRBJ1-5, the V gene TRBV3-1 (or the pseudogene TRBV3-2), with 9 bases identical to TRBD1. The CDR3 runs 15 residues. CDR1 LGHDT and CDR2 YNNKEL come from the germline V gene (reference sequence). V shed 5 bases and J 4 bases; nucleotides not matched to a gene: 6. CDR3 DNA: TGTGCCAGCAGCTCCGGGACAGGGACAAATCAGCCCCAGCATTTT. As protein: CASSSGTGTNQPQHF.